This note documents a single T cell receptor beta chain sequence. Its antigen is still unknown. Here immunoSEQ multiplex PCR was the method, and the copy in TCRdb shows in-frame clones only, minus some. The sample lists about 130,000 clones; roughly 90% were seen once. The data derive from a study of T cell responses to AZD1222 COVID-19 vaccine. Background on the study: Second-dose intervals of approximately 4 or approximately 12 weeks were pooled.

Points from the study as a whole: Only a handful of individuals given AZD1222 were seropositive at baseline. Females made up more of the donors, who were largely white British, and clonal diversity may have come out too low.

The CDR3 has 15 amino acids. From germline, CDR1 is SGHDT and CDR2 YYEEEE. Germline trimming cut 5 bases from V and 0 bases from J; bases unmatched to any gene: 5. The clonotype was recovered from an adult in good health. The sample was peripheral blood, taken on day 0 of AZD1222 vaccination. J is TRBJ1-1 and V is TRBV5-6, with TRBD1 matching 9 bases. The CDR3 is CASSPGQGMNTEAFF. CDR3 in DNA: TGTGCCAGCAGTCCGGGACAGGGAATGAACACTGAAGCTTTCTTT.